The text below deals with one T cell receptor (beta chain). The table came from immunoSEQ multiplex PCR; TCRdb's copy has only in-frame clones and leaves some out. Of about 120,000 clones in the sample, around 91% were seen once. Enrolment of Seattle patients took place during active infection, and they were followed longitudinally. The entry originates in a study of blood T cell repertoires in COVID-19. Study background: Samples came from the United States, Italy and Spain, spanning acute and convalescent COVID-19. Nucleic acid was either cDNA or gDNA, and it came from T cells, B-cell-depleted T cells, or PBMCs.

Between the trimmed V and J ends, which lost 9 bases and 8 bases, there was a span of 16 bases. Germline V lookup: CDR1 LNHDA, CDR2 SQIVND (reference sequence). The length of the CDR3 is 12 residues. Sample: peripheral blood. The sequence derives from a woman aged 55-69 years with COVID-19, enrolled during active disease. The chain combines TRBV19 with TRBJ1-2; D might be TRBD1 (5 bases). In DNA, the CDR3 is TGTGCCAGCGGTCGGACAACCAGGGGCTACACCTTC. This gives the protein CASGRTTRGYTF.